Listed here are 16 T cell receptor beta chains from one sample, sequenced in a study of shared clonotypes between healthy human individuals. Libraries were prepared by immunoSEQ multiplex PCR; TCRdb keeps only in-frame clonotypes and omits some of them. The table lists fewer than 700,000 clones, about 95% of them singletons. CD8 cells regarded as naive lacked CD45RO, were positively chosen for CCR7, and omitted terminally differentiated effector memory CD45RA+ cells. The specimen was naive CD8+ T cells sorted from blood. The receptor source for this set is a woman between 25 and 40 years old in good health.

V and J are TRBV29-1 and TRBJ2-5; 13 bases are shared with TRBD2. This CDR3 has 18 residues. The V gene's germline CDR1 is SQVTM and CDR2 ANQGSEA. The V and J ends lost 2 bases and 3 bases, in that order; junction bases with no gene match: 12. The CDR3 region has the DNA TGCAGCGTTGAACCCCCCCGACTAGCGGGAGGTTTAGAAGAGACCCAGTACTTC. Its translation is CSVEPPRLAGGLEETQYF.

The chain joins TRBV27 to TRBJ2-7, with D possibly matching TRBD2 (6 bases). The length of the CDR3 is 15 residues. The ends were cut back, 0 bases at V and 6 bases at J, with 15 bases in the middle. CDR1 is MNHEY and CDR2 is SMNVEV in the germline V gene (reference sequence). The CDR3 DNA reads as TGTGCCAGCAGTTTATCCGCGGGAACGGGAACCGAGCAGTACTTC. It codes for CASSLSAGTGTEQYF.

The chain joins TRBV2 to TRBJ2-2; 7 bases fit TRBD1. Trimming removed 8 bases from V and 6 bases from J; junction bases left unmatched: 3. CDR3 size: 12 residues. The V gene's germline CDR1 is SNHLY and CDR2 FYNNEI. Here the CDR3 DNA reads TGTGCCAGCGGGACAGAATCCGGGGAGCTGTTTTTT. As protein: CASGTESGELFF.

This rearrangement joins TRBV2 to TRBJ1-2; 7 bases match TRBD1. The length of the CDR3 is 13 residues. V was clipped by 1 base and J by 8 bases; unmatched bases: 4. Germline CDR1 and CDR2: SNHLY and FYNNEI. This chain's CDR3 is CASSEEGARGYTF. The CDR3 coding sequence is TGTGCCAGCAGTGAAGAGGGGGCGAGGGGCTACACCTTC.

V and J are TRBV7-8 and TRBJ2-7, with 13 bases fitting TRBD2. J was trimmed by 4 bases and V by 5 bases; bases with no gene match: 8. The CDR3 covers 16 residues. Germline assignment: CDR1 SGHVS and CDR2 FQNEAQ. Here the CDR3 DNA reads TGTGCCAGCAGCCTTCTGGGACTAGCGGGACCTTACGAGCAGTACTTC. It yields the protein CASSLLGLAGPYEQYF.

The rearrangement uses TRBV2 and TRBJ2-7; D gene ambiguous. With 3 bases removed from V and 6 bases from J, the gap between germline ends came to 9 bases. Germline CDR1 is SNHLY and CDR2 is FYNNEI. The CDR3 is 12 residues long. In DNA, the CDR3 is TGTGCCAGCAGTGAGCCCCCCGGCGAGCAGTACTTC. It yields the protein CASSEPPGEQYF.

This sequence joins TRBV7-9 and TRBJ2-3; no clear D gene. V shed 1 base and J shed 0 bases, with 8 bases lying between them. The CDR3 covers 15 residues. Per germline, CDR1 SEHNR and CDR2 FQNEAQ (reference sequence). Written as DNA, the CDR3 is TGTGCCAGCAGCTTAGTCACGACTAGCACAGATACGCAGTATTTT. Translated, it gives CASSLVTTSTDTQYF. Filled out from reference TRBV7-9 and TRBJ2-3, the complete variable domain reads DTGVSQNPRHKITKRGQNVTFRCDPISEHNRLYWYRQTLGQGPEFLTYFQNEAQLEKSRLLSDRFSAERPKGSFSTLEIQRTEQGDSAMYLCASSLVTTSTDTQYFGPGTRLTVL.

Written as DNA, the CDR3 is TGTGCCAGCAGTGCAGGGACAGGGCCCTACGAGCAGTACTTC. It is translated as CASSAGTGPYEQYF. V usage is TRBV2 and J usage is TRBJ2-7; 9 bases agree with TRBD1. CDR3 length equals 14 residues. The germline V gene encodes CDR1 SNHLY and CDR2 FYNNEI. The J segment lost 2 bases and the V segment lost 4 bases, leaving 3 bases of the junction unmatched. The full variable domain, completed using reference TRBV2 and TRBJ2-7, is EPEVTQTPSHQVTQMGQEVILRCVPISNHLYFYWYRQILGQKVEFLVSFYNNEISEKSEIFDDQFSVERPDGSNFTLKIRSTKLEDSAMYFCASSAGTGPYEQYFGPGTRLTVT.

V and J are TRBV6-5 and TRBJ2-7, with unresolved D. The CDR3 has 14 residues. The V end was cut by 2 bases, the J end by 3 bases, with 11 bases between. Germline V gene lookup returns CDR1 MNHEY and CDR2 SVGAGI. The CDR3 here is CASSYGETLYEQYF. In DNA form, the CDR3 reads TGTGCCAGCAGTTACGGGGAAACACTCTACGAGCAGTACTTC.

Comment on this clone: Other DNA sequences of this sample code for an identical CDR3. The chain recombines TRBV27 with TRBJ1-5; D is ambiguous. The germline CDR1 and CDR2 sequences are MNHEY and SMNVEV (reference sequence). The V gene lost 6 bases and the J gene lost 0 bases, with 6 bases spanning the gap. CDR3 length equals 13 residues. In DNA, the CDR3 is TGTGCCAGCAGACGGTATAGCAATCAGCCCCAGCATTTT. Translation: CASRRYSNQPQHF.

This chain joins TRBV10-3 and TRBJ2-1; 12 bases are a match to TRBD2. This CDR3 has 16 residues. Germline V CDR1 and CDR2: ENHRY, SYGVKD. With V trimmed by 4 bases and J by 4 bases, 5 bases remained unmatched. This CDR3 is CAISGETSGSYNEQFF. DNA for the CDR3: TGTGCCATCAGTGGGGAGACTAGCGGGAGTTACAATGAGCAGTTCTTC.

The genes are TRBV27 and TRBJ2-7, with unresolved D. V lost 0 bases and J lost 1, with 7 bases in between. CDR3 size: 14 residues. The germline V gene encodes CDR1 MNHEY and CDR2 SMNVEV (reference sequence). CDR3 sequence reads: CASSLSGPSYEQYF. The CDR3 DNA reads TGTGCCAGCAGTTTATCCGGCCCGTCCTACGAGCAGTACTTC.

There are a few counts of this clone. V and J are TRBV6-1 and TRBJ1-1; 7 bases align to TRBD1. The CDR3 is 10 amino acids. Looked up from germline, CDR1 is MNHNS and CDR2 is SASEGT. The CDR3 reads CAARQGEAFF. The DNA of the CDR3 is TGTGCTGCACGACAGGGAGAGGCTTTCTTT.

Comment on this clone: An end of the junction does not agree with germline; a read error may underlie this. The CDR3 bases are TGCACCAGCAGTGATGGGACAACTAACACCGGGGAGCTGTTTTTT. Translating it yields CTSSDGTTNTGELFF. The V and J genes are TRBV10-1 and TRBJ2-2, with D perhaps matching TRBD1 (6 bases). The CDR3 loop spans 15 amino acids. From germline, CDR1 is WNHNN and CDR2 SYGVQD (reference sequence).

The V call is TRBV27, the J call TRBJ2-7; D call uncertain. The germline CDR1 and CDR2 sequences are MNHEY and SMNVEV (reference sequence). This CDR3 comprises 12 residues. Deletions cut 4 bases from V and 7 bases from J, with 11 bases between. CDR3 loop: CASSSPLGEQYF. CDR3 bases: TGTGCCAGCAGTTCTCCCCTGGGGGAGCAGTACTTC.

The chain has TRBV11-2 and TRBJ2-7; tentative D call: TRBD2 (6 bases). Germline assignment: CDR1 SGHAT and CDR2 FQNNGV. The CDR3 is 15 residues long. The ends were cut back, 3 bases at V and 4 bases at J, with 16 bases in the middle. CDR3 amino acids: CASSFVPAGLYEQYF. The CDR3 nucleotides read TGTGCCAGCAGCTTCGTCCCCGCGGGATTATACGAGCAGTACTTC.